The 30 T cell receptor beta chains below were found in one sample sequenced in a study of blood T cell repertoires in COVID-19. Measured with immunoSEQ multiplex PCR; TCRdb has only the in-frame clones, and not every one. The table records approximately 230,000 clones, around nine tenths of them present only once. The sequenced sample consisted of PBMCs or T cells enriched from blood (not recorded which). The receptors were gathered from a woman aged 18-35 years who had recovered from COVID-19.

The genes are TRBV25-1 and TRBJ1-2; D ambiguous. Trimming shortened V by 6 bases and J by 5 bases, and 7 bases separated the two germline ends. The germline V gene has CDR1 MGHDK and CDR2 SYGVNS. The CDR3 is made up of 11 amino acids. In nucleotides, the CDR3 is TGTGCCAGCAGCGACACTTATGGCTACACCTTC. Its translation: CASSDTYGYTF.

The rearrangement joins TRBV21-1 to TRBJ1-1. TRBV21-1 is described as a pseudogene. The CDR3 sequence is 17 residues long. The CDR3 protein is CASKTGREGTGDTEAFF. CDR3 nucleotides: TGTGCCAGCAAGACGGGCAGGGAGGGTACGGGGGACACTGAAGCTTTCTTT.

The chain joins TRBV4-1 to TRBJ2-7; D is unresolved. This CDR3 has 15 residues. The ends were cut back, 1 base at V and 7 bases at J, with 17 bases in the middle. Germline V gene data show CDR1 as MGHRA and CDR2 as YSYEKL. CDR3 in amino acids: CASSQGIGGHWEQYF. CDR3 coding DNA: TGCGCCAGCAGCCAAGGTATTGGCGGCCACTGGGAGCAGTACTTC.

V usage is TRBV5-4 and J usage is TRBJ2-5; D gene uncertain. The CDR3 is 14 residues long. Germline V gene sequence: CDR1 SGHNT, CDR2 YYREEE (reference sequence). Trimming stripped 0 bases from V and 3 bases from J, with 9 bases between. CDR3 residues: CASSLGSNKETQYF. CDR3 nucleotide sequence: TGTGCCAGCAGCTTGGGGTCCAACAAAGAGACCCAGTACTTC.

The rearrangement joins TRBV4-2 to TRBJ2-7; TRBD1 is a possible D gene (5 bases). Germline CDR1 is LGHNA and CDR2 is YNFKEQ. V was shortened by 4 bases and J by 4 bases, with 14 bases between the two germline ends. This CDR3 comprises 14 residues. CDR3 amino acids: CASSPPGATYEQYF. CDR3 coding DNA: TGTGCCAGCAGCCCCCCTGGGGCTACTTACGAGCAGTACTTC.

The CDR3 spells CASSQIQGPGYTF. The DNA for the CDR3 is TGCGCCAGCAGCCAGATCCAGGGTCCTGGCTACACCTTC. This chain joins TRBV4-3 and TRBJ1-2; D is possibly TRBD1 (5 bases). Germline CDR1 reads LGHNA; CDR2 reads YSLEER. This CDR3 contains 13 residues. The V and J ends lost 3 bases and 7 bases respectively, with 12 bases between them.

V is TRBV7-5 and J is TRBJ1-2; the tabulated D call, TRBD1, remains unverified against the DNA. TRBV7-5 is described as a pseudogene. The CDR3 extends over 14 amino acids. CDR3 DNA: TGTGCCAGAAGCTGGATATTGGGGCTGCTTGGCTACACCTTC. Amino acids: CARSWILGLLGYTF.

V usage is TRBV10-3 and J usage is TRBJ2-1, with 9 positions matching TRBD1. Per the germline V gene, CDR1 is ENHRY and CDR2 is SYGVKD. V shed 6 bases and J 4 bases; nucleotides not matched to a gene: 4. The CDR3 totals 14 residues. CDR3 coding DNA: TGTGCCATCAGACCCGGGACAGGGTACAATGAGCAGTTCTTC. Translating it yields CAIRPGTGYNEQFF.

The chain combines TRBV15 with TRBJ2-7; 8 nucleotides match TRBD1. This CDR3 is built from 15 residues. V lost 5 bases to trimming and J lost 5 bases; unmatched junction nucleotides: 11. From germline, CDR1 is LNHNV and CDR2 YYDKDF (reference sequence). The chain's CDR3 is CATSGRPRGLDEQYF. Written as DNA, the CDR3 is TGTGCCACCAGCGGACGCCCCAGGGGGCTGGACGAGCAGTACTTC.

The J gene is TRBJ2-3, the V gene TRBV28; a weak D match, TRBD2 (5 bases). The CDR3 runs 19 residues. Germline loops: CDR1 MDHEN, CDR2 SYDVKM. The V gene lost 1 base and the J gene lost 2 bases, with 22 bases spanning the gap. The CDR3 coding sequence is TGTGCCAGCAGTTTATCGGCTGGGCAAGCGGAACAGCCCACAGATACGCAGTATTTT. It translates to CASSLSAGQAEQPTDTQYF.

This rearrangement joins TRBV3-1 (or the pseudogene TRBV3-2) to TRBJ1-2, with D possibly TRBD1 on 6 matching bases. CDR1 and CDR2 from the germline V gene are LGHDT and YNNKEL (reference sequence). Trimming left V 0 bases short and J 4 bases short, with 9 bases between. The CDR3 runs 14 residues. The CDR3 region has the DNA TGTGCCAGCAGCCAAGATACAGGGCCCTATGGCTACACCTTC. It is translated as CASSQDTGPYGYTF.

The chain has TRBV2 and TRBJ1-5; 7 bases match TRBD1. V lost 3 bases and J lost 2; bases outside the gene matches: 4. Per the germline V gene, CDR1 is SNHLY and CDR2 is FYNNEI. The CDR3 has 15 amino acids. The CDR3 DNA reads TGTGCCAGCAGTGACAACAGGGGAGGCAATCAGCCCCAGCATTTT. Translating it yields CASSDNRGGNQPQHF.

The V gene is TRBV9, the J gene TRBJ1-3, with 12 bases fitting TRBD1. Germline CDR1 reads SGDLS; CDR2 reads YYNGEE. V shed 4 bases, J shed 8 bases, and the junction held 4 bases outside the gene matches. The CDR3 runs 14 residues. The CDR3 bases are TGTGCCAGCAGCCCGGGGACAGGGGGCTACACCATATATTTT. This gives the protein CASSPGTGGYTIYF.

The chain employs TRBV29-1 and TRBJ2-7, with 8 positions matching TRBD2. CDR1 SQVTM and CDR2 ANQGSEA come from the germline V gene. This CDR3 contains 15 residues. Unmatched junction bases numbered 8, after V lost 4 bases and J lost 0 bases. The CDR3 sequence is CSVVGLAGVSYEQYF. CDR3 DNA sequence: TGCAGCGTTGTAGGGCTAGCGGGCGTCTCCTACGAGCAGTACTTC.

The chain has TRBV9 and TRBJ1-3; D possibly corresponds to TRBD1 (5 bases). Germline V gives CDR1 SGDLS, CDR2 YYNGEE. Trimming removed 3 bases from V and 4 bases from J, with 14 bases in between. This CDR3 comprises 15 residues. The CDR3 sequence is CASSAQPDIGNTIYF. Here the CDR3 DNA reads TGTGCCAGCAGCGCTCAGCCGGACATCGGAAACACCATATATTTT.

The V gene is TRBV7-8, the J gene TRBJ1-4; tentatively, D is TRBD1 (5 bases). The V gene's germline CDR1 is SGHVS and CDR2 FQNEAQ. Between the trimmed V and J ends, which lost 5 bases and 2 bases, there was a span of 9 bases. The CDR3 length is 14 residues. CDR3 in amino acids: CASSPTETNEKLFF. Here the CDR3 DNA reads TGTGCCAGCAGCCCGACAGAGACTAATGAAAAACTGTTTTTT.

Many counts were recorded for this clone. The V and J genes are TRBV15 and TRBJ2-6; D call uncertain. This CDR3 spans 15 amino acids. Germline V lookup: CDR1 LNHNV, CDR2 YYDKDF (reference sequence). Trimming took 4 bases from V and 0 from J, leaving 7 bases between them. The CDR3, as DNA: TGTGCCACCAGCATCGAGAGCTCTGGGGCCAACGTCCTGACTTTC. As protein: CATSIESSGANVLTF.

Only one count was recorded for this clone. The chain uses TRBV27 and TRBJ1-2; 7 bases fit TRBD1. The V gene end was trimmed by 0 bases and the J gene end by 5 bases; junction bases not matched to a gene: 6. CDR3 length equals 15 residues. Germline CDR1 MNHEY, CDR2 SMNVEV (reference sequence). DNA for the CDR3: TGTGCCAGCAGTTTATCGTATACAGGGGTGTATGGCTACACCTTC. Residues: CASSLSYTGVYGYTF.

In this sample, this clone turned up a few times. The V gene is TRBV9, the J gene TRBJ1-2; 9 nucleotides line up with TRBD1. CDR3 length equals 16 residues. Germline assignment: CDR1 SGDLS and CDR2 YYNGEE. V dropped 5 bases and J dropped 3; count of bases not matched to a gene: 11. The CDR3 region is CASRGALGQGDYGYTF. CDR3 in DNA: TGTGCCAGCAGGGGGGCCTTGGGACAGGGTGACTATGGCTACACCTTC.

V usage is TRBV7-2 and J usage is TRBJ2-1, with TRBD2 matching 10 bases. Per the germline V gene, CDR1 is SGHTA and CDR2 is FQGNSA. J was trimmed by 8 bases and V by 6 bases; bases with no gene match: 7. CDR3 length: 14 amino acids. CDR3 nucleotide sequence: TGTGCCAGCAGGGAGCGGGGGGGCCCGGATGAGCAGTTCTTC. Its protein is CASRERGGPDEQFF.

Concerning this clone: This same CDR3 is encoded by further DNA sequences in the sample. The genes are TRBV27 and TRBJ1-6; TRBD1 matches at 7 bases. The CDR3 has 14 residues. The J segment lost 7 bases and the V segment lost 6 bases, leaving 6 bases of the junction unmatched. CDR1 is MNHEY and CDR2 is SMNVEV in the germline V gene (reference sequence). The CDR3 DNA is TGTGCCAGCAGACCGGGACAGAGCAATTCACCCCTCCACTTT. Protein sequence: CASRPGQSNSPLHF.

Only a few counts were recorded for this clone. CDR3 protein: CASSRQELYGYTF. Here the CDR3 DNA reads TGTGCCAGCAGCCGACAGGAGCTCTATGGCTACACCTTC. The chain employs TRBV5-6 and TRBJ1-2; a possible D gene is TRBD1 (6 bases). Germline V CDR1 and CDR2: SGHDT, YYEEEE. CDR3 size: 13 residues. Trimming took off 4 bases at V and 4 bases at J, with 11 bases between the two ends.

The CDR3 loop reads CASSLQGGIAFF. The CDR3 DNA sequence: TGTGCCAGCAGCTTACAGGGGGGTATTGCTTTCTTT. The V gene is TRBV7-2, the J gene TRBJ1-1; 7 nucleotides line up with TRBD1. Germline V lookup: CDR1 SGHTA, CDR2 FQGNSA. Trimming removed 2 bases from V and 11 bases from J; junction bases left unmatched: 5. The CDR3 consists of 12 residues.

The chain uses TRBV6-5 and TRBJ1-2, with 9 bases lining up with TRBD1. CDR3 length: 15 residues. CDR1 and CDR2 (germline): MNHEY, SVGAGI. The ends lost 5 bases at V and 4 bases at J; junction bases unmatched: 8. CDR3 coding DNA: TGTGCCAGCAGTCTCCCTTTGGGACAGGGCTATGGCTACACCTTC. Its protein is CASSLPLGQGYGYTF.

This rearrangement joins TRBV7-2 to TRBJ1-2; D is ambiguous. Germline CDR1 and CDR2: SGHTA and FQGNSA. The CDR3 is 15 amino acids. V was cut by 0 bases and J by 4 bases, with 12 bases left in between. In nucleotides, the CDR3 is TGTGCCAGCAGCTTAGCGGGCATGAAGAGCTATGGCTACACCTTC. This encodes CASSLAGMKSYGYTF.

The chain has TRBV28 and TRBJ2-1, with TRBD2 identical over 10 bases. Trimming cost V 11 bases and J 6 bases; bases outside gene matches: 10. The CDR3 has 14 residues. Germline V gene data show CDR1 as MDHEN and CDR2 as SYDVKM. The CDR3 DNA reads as TGTGCCGGCTCTAGCGGGAGTACGGGCAATGAGCAGTTCTTC. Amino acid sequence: CAGSSGSTGNEQFF.

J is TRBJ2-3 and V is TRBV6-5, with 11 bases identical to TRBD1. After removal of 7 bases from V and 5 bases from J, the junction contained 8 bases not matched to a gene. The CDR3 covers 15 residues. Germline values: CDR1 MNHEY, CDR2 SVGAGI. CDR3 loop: CASTDRGRGLDTQYF. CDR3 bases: TGTGCCAGCACGGACAGGGGGCGCGGGCTAGATACGCAGTATTTT.

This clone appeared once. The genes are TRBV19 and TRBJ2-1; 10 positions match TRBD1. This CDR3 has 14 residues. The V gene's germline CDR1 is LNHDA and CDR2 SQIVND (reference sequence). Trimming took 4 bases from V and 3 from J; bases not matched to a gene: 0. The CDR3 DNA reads TGTGCCAGTAGTAGGACAGGGGGCTACAATGAGCAGTTCTTC. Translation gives CASSRTGGYNEQFF. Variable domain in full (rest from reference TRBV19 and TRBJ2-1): DGGITQSPKYLFRKEGQNVTLSCEQNLNHDAMYWYRQDPGQGLRLIYYSQIVNDFQKGDIAEGYSVSREKKESFPLTVTSAQKNPTAFYLCASSRTGGYNEQFFGPGTRLTVL.

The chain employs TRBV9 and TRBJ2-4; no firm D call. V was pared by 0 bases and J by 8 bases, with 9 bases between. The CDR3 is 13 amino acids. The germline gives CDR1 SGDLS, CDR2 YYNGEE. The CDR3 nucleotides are TGTGCCAGCAGCGTAGGGCAGGCCGACATTCAGTACTTC. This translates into CASSVGQADIQYF.

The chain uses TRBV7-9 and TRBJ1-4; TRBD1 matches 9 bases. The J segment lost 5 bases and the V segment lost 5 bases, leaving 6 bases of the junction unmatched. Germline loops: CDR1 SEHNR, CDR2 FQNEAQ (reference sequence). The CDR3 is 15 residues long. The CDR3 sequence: CASSPPGTGNEKLFF. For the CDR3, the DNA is TGTGCCAGCAGCCCTCCGGGGACAGGGAATGAAAAACTGTTTTTT. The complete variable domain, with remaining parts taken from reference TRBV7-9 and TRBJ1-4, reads DTGVSQNPRHKITKRGQNVTFRCDPISEHNRLYWYRQTLGQGPEFLTYFQNEAQLEKSRLLSDRFSAERPKGSFSTLEIQRTEQGDSAMYLCASSPPGTGNEKLFFGSGTQLSVL.